The 2 T cell receptor beta chains presented below share a single source sample, sequenced in a study of OX40 agonist ivuxolimab in advanced cancers. Generated by immunoSEQ multiplex PCR, the TCRdb table keeps only in-frame clones and is missing some. The data hold approximately 31,000 clones, with approximately 88% observed a single time. This specimen consisted of CD4+ or CD8+ T cells sorted from blood, obtained in a trial of the OX40 agonist ivuxolimab. These TCRs come from an adult with an advanced solid tumor such as melanoma, head and neck, liver or kidney cancer.

The chain links TRBV5-1 to TRBJ1-3, with a tentative D call TRBD1 (5 bases). The germline gives CDR1 SGHRS, CDR2 YFSETQ. The CDR3 extends over 15 amino acids. V was clipped by 0 bases and J by 0 bases, with 7 bases between them. The DNA of the CDR3 is TGCGCCAGCAGCTTGGTGGGGGGCTCTGGAAACACCATATATTTT. Amino acid sequence: CASSLVGGSGNTIYF. Full variable domain (outside the CDR3, taken from reference TRBV5-1 and TRBJ1-3): KAGVTQTPRYLIKTRGQQVTLSCSPISGHRSVSWYQQTPGQGLQFLFEYFSETQRNKGNFPGRFSGRQFSNSRSEMNVSTLELGDSALYLCASSLVGGSGNTIYFGEGSWLTVV.

The chain links TRBV6-8 to TRBJ2-1; D not resolved. The V and J ends lost 8 bases and 2 bases respectively, with 4 bases between them. This CDR3 has 11 amino acids. CDR1 is MNHGY, CDR2 SAAAGT, per germline. In nucleotides, the CDR3 is TGTGCCAGCGGAACCTACAATGAGCAGTTCTTC. It yields the protein CASGTYNEQFF.